Below, 5 T cell receptor beta chains from the same sample are listed, as sequenced in a study of blood T cell repertoires in COVID-19. The table came from immunoSEQ multiplex PCR; TCRdb's copy has only in-frame clones and leaves some out. The sample has about 140,000 clones, approximately 80% seen once. Sequencing used peripheral blood. Receptors originate from a human donor in a cohort sampled during active COVID-19.

The rearrangement uses TRBV5-8 and TRBJ2-1, with 9 nucleotides matching TRBD2. This CDR3 has 16 amino acids. CDR1 SGHTS and CDR2 YDEGEE come from the germline V gene. J gave up 8 bases and V 4 bases, and 13 bases lay outside the gene matches. CDR3 nucleotides: TGTGCCAGCAGCCCGGCCGTCGGGACTAGCCCCGATGAGCAGTTCTTC. It codes for CASSPAVGTSPDEQFF.

The chain employs TRBV3-1 (or the pseudogene TRBV3-2) and TRBJ2-5, with TRBD1 as a possible D gene (6 bases). The germline V and J ends were trimmed by 2 bases and 5 bases, with 12 bases remaining between them. Germline CDR1 reads LGHDT; CDR2 reads YNNKEL (reference sequence). The CDR3 is made up of 14 amino acids. DNA for the CDR3: TGTGCCAGCAGCCAAAACAGGGTCGGCGAGACCCAGTACTTC. It encodes CASSQNRVGETQYF.

This rearrangement joins TRBV19 to TRBJ2-7; 9 bases map to TRBD1. V was clipped by 2 bases and J by 9 bases; unmatched bases: 14. The CDR3 runs 16 residues. Germline CDR1 and CDR2: LNHDA and SQIVND (reference sequence). Here the CDR3 reads CASSIMAGQGLRGQYF. The CDR3 region has the DNA TGTGCCAGTAGTATAATGGCGGGACAGGGCCTTCGGGGGCAGTACTTC.

The J gene is TRBJ2-5, the V gene TRBV18; 8 bases are shared with TRBD1. Germline V gives CDR1 KGHSH, CDR2 LQKENI. The trim removed 6 bases at V and 3 bases at J, leaving 9 bases unmatched. The CDR3 runs to 15 residues. The CDR3 reads CASSPGGQGEETQYF. The CDR3 coding sequence is TGTGCCAGCTCCCCAGGCGGACAGGGAGAAGAGACCCAGTACTTC.

The J gene is TRBJ2-5, the V gene TRBV14, with D possibly matching TRBD2 (6 bases). Looked up from germline, CDR1 is SGHDN and CDR2 is FVKESK. Trimming shortened V by 0 bases and J by 4 bases, and 12 bases separated the two germline ends. The CDR3 consists of 15 residues. CDR3 residues: CASSQDWGVPETQYF. DNA of the CDR3: TGTGCCAGCAGCCAAGATTGGGGGGTCCCAGAGACCCAGTACTTC.